These T cell receptor beta chains were read from a single sample in a study of cytomegalovirus exposure and HLA in healthy donors. Assay: immunoSEQ multiplex PCR; the TCRdb copy retains only in-frame clones and omits some. Among some 120,000 clones listed, around 70% were seen once. Sequencing used PBMCs. The receptors were gathered from a man aged 25 to 40 in good health and CMV-seropositive. Both conserved end residues are part of each CDR3. The D gene is left open where the match is weak. Rows may omit the clone size; those that give it use once, few, many or a size class.

j_call clone_size v_call d_call cdr3_nt cdr3_aa
TRBJ2-7 . TRBV11-3 . TGTGCCAGCAGCTTACGGCAGGGCCACGAGCAGTACTTC CASSLRQGHEQYF
TRBJ2-7 few TRBV9 TRBD1 TGTGCCAGCAGCTCCCGACTGATGACTACCGGGACAGGGGGCGACGAGCAGTACTTC CASSSRLMTTGTGGDEQYF
TRBJ2-7 . TRBV5-4 . TGTGCCAGCAGCTTGTCTACGGGACACTCCTACGAGCAGTACTTC CASSLSTGHSYEQYF
TRBJ1-1 . TRBV6-1 . TGTGCCAGCAGTGACGGAGGAGGCCACACTGAAGCTTTCTTT CASSDGGGHTEAFF
TRBJ2-7 . TRBV5-1 TRBD2 TGCGCCAGCAGCCTACGGACTAGCGGGGGCTACGAGCAGTACTTC CASSLRTSGGYEQYF
TRBJ2-7 . TRBV9 TRBD1 TGTGCCAGCAGCCCGACAGGGTTTACTCCCTACGAGCAGTACTTC CASSPTGFTPYEQYF
TRBJ2-1 few TRBV5-1 . TGCGCCAGCAGCTTGGTGGAGAACTCCTACAATGAGCAGTTCTTC CASSLVENSYNEQFF
TRBJ2-7 . TRBV15 . TGTGCCACCAGCAGAGGACAGGTATACGAGCAGTACTTC CATSRGQVYEQYF
TRBJ2-3 . TRBV27 TRBD2 TGTGCCAGCAGTTTTGAAGGAGGGCGGGAGGGCACAGATACGCAGTATTTT CASSFEGGREGTDTQYF
TRBJ2-3 . TRBV5-8 TRBD1 TGTGCCAGCAACCGGGACAGGGAACTAGATACGCAGTATTTT CASNRDRELDTQYF
TRBJ2-1 . TRBV7-9 . TGTGCCAGCAGCCCGGTGGGCGCTACTTACAATGAGCAGTTCTTC CASSPVGATYNEQFF
TRBJ1-1 few TRBV14 . TGTGCCAGCAGGGCAAGGGGAGGACTTAACACTGAAGCTTTCTTT CASRARGGLNTEAFF
TRBJ1-2 few TRBV7-9 TRBD1 TGTGCCAGCAGCCACTGGACAGGGGCGCGGGCCCACTATGGCTACACCTTC CASSHWTGARAHYGYTF
TRBJ1-2 . TRBV9 TRBD1 TGTGCCAGCAGCGTAGGTGGGGGGACAGTCTATGGCTACACCTTC CASSVGGGTVYGYTF
TRBJ1-3 . TRBV19 . TGTGCCAGTAGCCCCACCCGGAGCTCTGGAAACACCATATATTTT CASSPTRSSGNTIYF